The next 3 T cell receptor beta chains were all read from a single sample in a study of T cell repertoires in ileal Crohn's disease. Data came from immunoSEQ multiplex PCR; TCRdb stores just in-frame clones and leaves some out. Among 410 or so clones listed, roughly 97% were seen once. The specimen sequenced was ileal tissue. Receptors were obtained from an adult with Crohn's disease.

CDR3 residues: CASSVAAGGYGYTF. The CDR3 coding sequence is TGTGCCAGCAGCGTAGCTGCAGGGGGATATGGCTACACCTTC. The gene calls are TRBV9 and TRBJ1-2; 7 nucleotides line up with TRBD1. In germline, CDR1 is SGDLS, CDR2 YYNGEE. The CDR3 runs to 14 residues. The junction had 4 bases not matched to a gene; V was cut back by 0 bases and J by 5 bases.

The rearrangement joins TRBV4-3 to TRBJ1-2; 7 bases are shared with TRBD1. Germline CDR1 LGHNA, CDR2 YSLEER. J lost 6 bases, V lost 3 bases, and 4 bases had no gene match. The CDR3 length is 13 residues. The chain's CDR3 is CASSQRQGDGYTF. The CDR3 DNA sequence: TGCGCCAGCAGCCAGAGACAGGGCGATGGCTACACCTTC.

V is TRBV5-4 and J is TRBJ1-5; D might be TRBD1 (5 bases). Between the trimmed V and J ends, which lost 4 bases and 9 bases, there was a span of 23 bases. Looked up from germline, CDR1 is SGHNT and CDR2 is YYREEE (reference sequence). CDR3 length: 16 residues. The CDR3 loop reads CASSVTGGNSKGPQHF. The CDR3 nucleotides read TGTGCCAGCAGCGTAACCGGGGGGAACTCGAAAGGGCCCCAGCATTTT.